The 11 T cell receptor beta chains below come from one sample, sequenced in a study of T-cell reconstitution after alpha-beta-depleted transplantation in children. Construction of the TCRbeta library involved unique molecular identifiers. MiXCR, run by TCRdb on the PCR reads, gives a single entry per CDR3 protein. In the table there are 7,500 to 8,500 distinct CDR3 sequences, 30% of which are singletons. The material was peripheral blood, obtained 60 days after TCRalphabeta/CD19-depleted stem cell transplant. The receptors originated from a boy younger than two who had a stem cell transplant for SCID, so the T cells may come from the graft donor.

This clonotype was seen only once. This chain uses TRBV7-9 with TRBJ2-7, with 8 bases that match TRBD1. The V gene end was trimmed by 3 bases and the J gene end by 3 bases; junction bases not matched to a gene: 10. CDR3 length: 16 residues. CDR1 and CDR2 from the germline V gene are SEHNR and FQNEAQ (reference sequence). The CDR3 reads CASSFPGQGTLYEQYF. CDR3 sequence (DNA): TGTGCCAGCAGCTTTCCAGGACAGGGTACCCTCTACGAGCAGTACTTC.

This clonotype was seen many times. The gene calls are TRBV5-1 and TRBJ1-4; TRBD1 matches 9 bases. The CDR3 is made up of 14 amino acids. V lost 4 bases to trimming and J lost 9 bases; unmatched junction nucleotides: 7. Germline-derived CDR1 and CDR2 are SGHRS and YFSETQ. The CDR3 here is CASSPGTGSQKLFF. The CDR3 DNA follows: TGCGCCAGCAGCCCCGGGACAGGGTCGCAAAAACTGTTTTTT.

In its sample, this clonotype is medium-sized. The V and J genes are TRBV11-1 and TRBJ1-6, with TRBD1 identical over 9 bases. V shed 3 bases, J shed 3 bases, and the junction held 9 bases outside the gene matches. Per germline, CDR1 SGHAT and CDR2 FQDESV (reference sequence). The CDR3 covers 18 residues. CDR3 nucleotides: TGTGCCAGCAGCTTGGGGCGCCGGGACAGGGTCTATAATTCACCCCTCCACTTT. It is translated as CASSLGRRDRVYNSPLHF.

The chain links TRBV5-5 to TRBJ2-7, with D uncertain. V lost 0 bases and J lost 2, with 12 bases in between. Germline CDR1 and CDR2: SGHKS and YYEKEE (reference sequence). This CDR3 has 15 amino acids. CDR3 sequence: CASSLEVYRAYEQYF. The CDR3 DNA follows: TGTGCCAGCAGCTTGGAGGTTTACAGAGCCTACGAGCAGTACTTC.

The chain employs TRBV12-3 or TRBV12-4 and TRBJ2-7, with 7 bases lining up with TRBD1. With 3 bases clipped from V and 2 bases from J, the junction kept 4 bases outside the gene matches. This CDR3 has 14 residues. The CDR3 DNA is TGTGCCAGCAGTTTGAGGGGGCAAACCTACGAGCAGTACTTC. Translating it yields CASSLRGQTYEQYF.

In this sample, this clonotype turned up a few times. The chain has TRBV18 and TRBJ2-3; no reliable D call. CDR1 and CDR2 from the germline V gene are KGHSH and LQKENI. This CDR3 contains 14 residues. V lost 3 bases to trimming and J lost 2 bases, with 9 bases between them. The CDR3 DNA reads as TGTGCCAGCTCACCCGGCGGTTCCACAGATACGCAGTATTTT. It encodes CASSPGGSTDTQYF. Looking up the rest from reference TRBV18 and TRBJ2-3 gives the full variable domain: NAGVMQNPRHLVRRRGQEARLRCSPMKGHSHVYWYRQLPEEGLKFMVYLQKENIIDESGMPKERFSAEFPKEGPSILRIQQVVRGDSAAYFCASSPGGSTDTQYFGPGTRLTVL.

CDR3 nucleotides: TGTGCCAGCAGCCAAGAGCGGGAGTGGTGGACAGATACGCAGTATTTT. It is translated as CASSQEREWWTDTQYF. J is TRBJ2-3 and V is TRBV3-1; 7 nucleotides line up with TRBD2. From germline, CDR1 is LGHDT and CDR2 YNNKEL (reference sequence). The CDR3 contains 16 residues. The V segment lost 0 bases and the J segment 3 bases; nucleotides outside the gene matches: 6.

In its sample, this clonotype ranks as medium-sized. This chain links TRBV19 with TRBJ2-2, with no clear D. Trimming removed 5 bases at V and 5 bases at J, with 9 bases between. The CDR3 extends over 13 amino acids. Germline V gives CDR1 LNHDA, CDR2 SQIVND (reference sequence). The CDR3 loop reads CASSVRRTGELFF. The DNA for the CDR3 is TGTGCCAGTAGTGTCAGACGGACCGGGGAGCTGTTTTTT.

The chain combines TRBV5-1 with TRBJ2-2; 11 nucleotides match TRBD2. The J segment lost 6 bases and the V segment lost 0 bases, leaving 4 bases of the junction unmatched. CDR1 SGHRS and CDR2 YFSETQ come from the germline V gene. The CDR3 contains 16 residues. Here the CDR3 reads CASSLVLAGGAGELFF. DNA for the CDR3: TGCGCCAGCAGCTTGGTTCTAGCGGGAGGCGCCGGGGAGCTGTTTTTT.

This clonotype came up many times. The chain carries TRBV6-5 and TRBJ1-2, with D perhaps TRBD1 (5 bases). V lost 4 bases and J lost 4, with 13 bases in between. Germline CDR1 and CDR2: MNHEY and SVGAGI. The length of the CDR3 is 14 residues. The CDR3 DNA reads as TGTGCCAGCAGTTCCAGGGCGGAATTCTATGGCTACACCTTC. Its protein product is CASSSRAEFYGYTF.

About this clonotype: One end of the junction is discordant with germline, which a read error may explain. The genes are TRBV10-3 and TRBJ2-7; D is unresolved. The V gene's germline CDR1 is ENHRY and CDR2 SYGVKD. The CDR3 is 12 amino acids. The CDR3 spells CASSRQVHEQYF. DNA of the CDR3: TGTGCCAGCAGTCGACAAGTCCACGAGCAGTACTTC.